Following are 27 T cell receptor beta chains from one sample sequenced in a study of T cell repertoires in cytomegalovirus infection. TCRdb redid the calling of the reads with MiXCR, one entry per CDR3 protein. Of under 250,000 distinct CDR3 sequences listed, around 6.6% are singletons. Sequenced: PBMCs. All receptors derive from a human donor in good health (CMV status not recorded). Some clones in this sample may be carry-over from other donors' samples.

In its sample, this clonotype was seen many times. This chain joins TRBV28 and TRBJ1-1; no reliable D call. Trimming left V 8 bases short and J 4 bases short, with 11 bases between. Germline V gene data show CDR1 as MDHEN and CDR2 as SYDVKM. This CDR3 is built from 12 residues. The CDR3 region has the DNA TGTGCCAGCCGGGTGGGGAGCACTGAAGCTTTCTTT. Translating it yields CASRVGSTEAFF. Complete variable domain (other parts from reference TRBV28 and TRBJ1-1): DVKVTQSSRYLVKRTGEKVFLECVQDMDHENMFWYRQDPGLGLRLIYFSYDVKMKEKGDIPEGYSVSREKKERFSLILESASTNQTSMYLCASRVGSTEAFFGQGTRLTVV.

This clonotype was seen ten or more times. The chain uses TRBV7-2 and TRBJ2-7; possible D gene TRBD1, 6 bases. CDR1 is SGHTA and CDR2 is FQGNSA in the germline V gene. The CDR3 length is 14 residues. The V end was cut by 1 base, the J end by 5 bases, with 12 bases between. CDR3 sequence: CASSLDGTLDEQYF. CDR3 DNA sequence: TGTGCCAGCAGCTTAGATGGGACACTAGACGAGCAGTACTTC.

The table lists this clonotype with many counts. The V and J genes are TRBV4-3 and TRBJ1-1, with 7 bases fitting TRBD1. The trim removed 0 bases at V and 1 base at J, leaving 5 bases unmatched. There are 16 residues in the CDR3. Per the germline V gene, CDR1 is LGHNA and CDR2 is YSLEER. The CDR3 DNA reads TGCGCCAGCAGCCAAGATATGACAGGGCAGAACACTGAAGCTTTCTTT. The encoded protein is CASSQDMTGQNTEAFF.

The chain recombines TRBV10-3 with TRBJ1-2; 9 positions agree with TRBD1. The J segment lost 7 bases and the V segment lost 3 bases, leaving 6 bases of the junction unmatched. Germline CDR1 is ENHRY and CDR2 is SYGVKD. This CDR3 is built from 14 residues. The CDR3 region is CAISELTGGSGYTF. CDR3 coding DNA: TGTGCCATCAGTGAATTGACAGGGGGATCTGGCTACACCTTC.

In this sample, this clonotype turned up many times. The chain has TRBV19 and TRBJ1-5; D gene uncertain. The germline gives CDR1 LNHDA, CDR2 SQIVND (reference sequence). This CDR3 has 16 amino acids. V was clipped by 1 base and J by 5 bases, with 15 bases between them. CDR3 coding DNA: TGTGCCAGTAGTATAGGCGGCTCAGTGTTGGATCAGCCCCAGCATTTT. Amino acid sequence: CASSIGGSVLDQPQHF. Combining the CDR3 with reference TRBV19 and TRBJ1-5 gives the whole variable domain DGGITQSPKYLFRKEGQNVTLSCEQNLNHDAMYWYRQDPGQGLRLIYYSQIVNDFQKGDIAEGYSVSREKKESFPLTVTSAQKNPTAFYLCASSIGGSVLDQPQHFGDGTRLSIL.

This clonotype has at least ten counts. The chain uses TRBV18 and TRBJ1-1, with D perhaps matching TRBD1 (5 bases). Germline V gives CDR1 KGHSH, CDR2 LQKENI. Trimming removed 5 bases from V and 0 bases from J, with 16 bases in between. The CDR3 spans 16 residues. CDR3 DNA sequence: TGTGCCAGCTCAATTGGCGGGGGATCTCTGAACACTGAAGCTTTCTTT. Amino acid sequence: CASSIGGGSLNTEAFF.

This clonotype showed up many times. The genes are TRBV7-2 and TRBJ1-5; D is undetermined. The CDR3 totals 14 residues. The germline V gene has CDR1 SGHTA and CDR2 FQGNSA. Trimming took off 7 bases at V and 7 bases at J, with 17 bases between the two ends. CDR3 region: CASTAAFGVQPQHF. The DNA for the CDR3 is TGTGCCAGCACCGCCGCCTTCGGGGTACAGCCCCAGCATTTT.

This clonotype has ten or more counts. V usage is TRBV7-9 and J usage is TRBJ1-1; 7 positions match TRBD1. The CDR3 extends over 17 amino acids. CDR1 and CDR2 (germline): SEHNR, FQNEAQ (reference sequence). With V trimmed by 1 base and J by 0 bases, 8 bases remained unmatched. Here the CDR3 DNA reads TGTGCCAGCAGCTTAGGGCCAGGGGGTCGAATGAACACTGAAGCTTTCTTT. Translating it yields CASSLGPGGRMNTEAFF.

In its sample, this clonotype was seen a few times. V and J are TRBV19 and TRBJ1-1, with a possible D match to TRBD1 (6 bases). This CDR3 region has 14 residues. Germline V CDR1 and CDR2: LNHDA, SQIVND (reference sequence). V was pared by 4 bases and J by 6 bases, with 15 bases between. CDR3 coding DNA: TGTGCCAGTAGTACGCCAACACGGACAGCTGAAGCTTTCTTT. Encoded protein: CASSTPTRTAEAFF. The whole variable domain, remainder taken from reference TRBV19 and TRBJ1-1, is DGGITQSPKYLFRKEGQNVTLSCEQNLNHDAMYWYRQDPGQGLRLIYYSQIVNDFQKGDIAEGYSVSREKKESFPLTVTSAQKNPTAFYLCASSTPTRTAEAFFGQGTRLTVV.

This clonotype was counted a few times. CDR3 nucleotides: TGCAGTGCTCGTCAAGGGGGGGCCCAAGAGACCCAGTACTTC. This codes for CSARQGGAQETQYF. The chain carries TRBV20-1 and TRBJ2-5; a possible D gene is TRBD2 (7 bases). Trimming removed 5 bases from V and 1 base from J, with 14 bases in between. This CDR3 is 14 amino acids long. CDR1 DFQATT and CDR2 SNEGSKA come from the germline V gene (reference sequence).

This clonotype was counted at least ten times. The V gene is TRBV28, the J gene TRBJ2-1; D uncertain. CDR3 length equals 12 residues. V was trimmed by 1 base and J by 5 bases, leaving 3 bases between them. From germline, CDR1 is MDHEN and CDR2 SYDVKM. The CDR3 loop reads CASSLLDNEQFF. For the CDR3, the DNA is TGTGCCAGCAGTTTATTGGACAATGAGCAGTTCTTC.

The sample holds many counts of this clonotype. The V call is TRBV7-2, the J call TRBJ2-6; D ambiguous. Trimming stripped 2 bases from V and 4 bases from J, with 9 bases between. Per germline, CDR1 SGHTA and CDR2 FQGNSA. The CDR3 spans 15 residues. CDR3 nucleotide sequence: TGTGCCAGCAGCTTATCGGGTTCCGGGGCCAACGTCCTGACTTTC. Translated: CASSLSGSGANVLTF. Drawing the rest from reference TRBV7-2 and TRBJ2-6, the complete variable domain is GAGVSQSPSNKVTEKGKDVELRCDPISGHTALYWYRQSLGQGLEFLIYFQGNSAPDKSGLPSDRFSAERTGGSVSTLTIQRTQQEDSAVYLCASSLSGSGANVLTFGAGSRLTVL.

This clonotype came up many times. This chain joins TRBV7-2 and TRBJ1-6; possible D gene TRBD1, 5 bases. CDR1 SGHTA and CDR2 FQGNSA come from the germline V gene. V was shortened by 0 bases and J by 10 bases, with 10 bases between the two germline ends. The CDR3 is made up of 14 amino acids. Here the CDR3 reads CASSLAGGDSPLHF. CDR3 nucleotides: TGTGCCAGCAGCTTAGCCGGAGGGGACTCACCCCTCCACTTT.

This clonotype showed up just a few times. The rearrangement joins TRBV24-1 to TRBJ2-3; possible D gene TRBD2, 5 bases. Germline assignment: CDR1 KGHDR and CDR2 SFDVKD. The V and J ends lost 3 bases and 1 base respectively, with 13 bases between them. The CDR3 totals 16 residues. CDR3 nucleotide sequence: TGTGCCACCAGTGATGACGAGAGGGTTGGCACAGATACGCAGTATTTT. Encoded protein: CATSDDERVGTDTQYF.

In its sample, this clonotype was seen once. The DNA for the CDR3 is TGCAGTGCTAGAGTTGGAAGAGTACAGGGGGAAAATTCACCCCTCCACTTT. This translates into CSARVGRVQGENSPLHF. The J gene is TRBJ1-6, the V gene TRBV20-1, with 8 nucleotides matching TRBD1. The CDR3 loop spans 17 amino acids. Germline V gives CDR1 DFQATT, CDR2 SNEGSKA (reference sequence). V dropped 1 base and J dropped 7; count of bases not matched to a gene: 12.

Comments on this clonotype: This may come from a read error, since a much larger clone is one base off. This sequence joins TRBV28 and TRBJ1-2; no firm D call. The ends were cut back, 10 bases at V and 2 bases at J, with 8 bases in the middle. The CDR3 is 11 residues long. Per germline, CDR1 MDHEN and CDR2 SYDVKM. The CDR3 DNA follows: TGTGCCATCAGGCCGAACTATGGCTACACCTTC. Amino acid sequence: CAIRPNYGYTF.

The chain couples TRBV28 to TRBJ1-6; D possibly corresponds to TRBD1 (6 bases). Germline CDR1 MDHEN, CDR2 SYDVKM. Trimming stripped 5 bases from V and 8 bases from J, with 13 bases between. CDR3 length equals 14 residues. Written as DNA, the CDR3 is TGTGCCAGCAGTATCAGGGGAAGTTATTCACCCCTCCACTTT. Translated, it gives CASSIRGSYSPLHF.

This clonotype was detected many times. This chain links TRBV6-1 with TRBJ1-5, with 10 nucleotides matching TRBD1. The V gene end was trimmed by 6 bases and the J gene end by 2 bases; junction bases not matched to a gene: 4. The CDR3 consists of 15 residues. Germline loops: CDR1 MNHNS, CDR2 SASEGT. Here the CDR3 reads CASSQTGGGNQPQHF. The DNA for the CDR3 is TGTGCCAGCAGCCAGACAGGGGGCGGCAATCAGCCCCAGCATTTT.

This clonotype was recorded at least ten times. The chain is built from TRBV9 and TRBJ1-2; D remains unclear. With 0 bases removed from V and 4 bases from J, the gap between germline ends came to 10 bases. This CDR3 is built from 14 residues. Germline assignment: CDR1 SGDLS and CDR2 YYNGEE. The CDR3 spells CASSVADGSYGYTF. The CDR3 DNA reads TGTGCCAGCAGCGTAGCGGACGGATCCTATGGCTACACCTTC.

This clonotype appeared many times. V usage is TRBV19 and J usage is TRBJ2-2; unclear D gene. Trimming removed 0 bases from V and 8 bases from J, with 4 bases in between. CDR3 length: 12 residues. Germline lookup yields CDR1 LNHDA and CDR2 SQIVND (reference sequence). The CDR3 region has the DNA TGTGCCAGTAGTATAGATCGGGGGGAGCTGTTTTTT. This translates into CASSIDRGELFF.

This clonotype was detected ten times or more. The genes are TRBV7-2 and TRBJ2-3, with TRBD2 matching 8 bases. CDR3 length: 16 residues. V lost 5 bases, J lost 1 base, and 8 bases stayed unmatched. Germline-derived CDR1 and CDR2 are SGHTA and FQGNSA. DNA for the CDR3: TGTGCCAGCAGCCTCTCCCAAGCGGGGGGCACAGATACGCAGTATTTT. Protein product: CASSLSQAGGTDTQYF.

This clonotype has a count of ten or more. J is TRBJ1-1 and V is TRBV4-1, with TRBD1 matching 10 bases. The V and J ends lost 2 bases and 4 bases, in that order; junction bases with no gene match: 4. Germline V gene sequence: CDR1 MGHRA, CDR2 YSYEKL. The CDR3 has 15 amino acids. DNA of the CDR3: TGCGCCAGCAGCCAACAGACAGGGGGCATCACTGAAGCTTTCTTT. Translating gives CASSQQTGGITEAFF.

Ten or more counts support this clonotype. The chain is built from TRBV29-1 and TRBJ2-2; D is unresolved. CDR3 length equals 14 residues. Germline lookup yields CDR1 SQVTM and CDR2 ANQGSEA. V lost 4 bases, J lost 0 bases, and 9 bases lay in between. CDR3 DNA: TGCAGCGTTGGCCAGCGACCGAACACCGGGGAGCTGTTTTTT. It translates to CSVGQRPNTGELFF.

There are a few counts of this clonotype. The chain combines TRBV3-1 with TRBJ1-1, with D perhaps TRBD1 (6 bases). The CDR3 is 17 amino acids. The V end lost 0 bases, the J end lost 1 base, and 15 bases lay between the germline ends. Germline V lookup: CDR1 LGHDT, CDR2 YNNKEL (reference sequence). The CDR3 bases are TGTGCCAGCAGCCAAGACAGACGGTGGGGGCCGAACACTGAAGCTTTCTTT. It translates to CASSQDRRWGPNTEAFF.

This clonotype was seen many times. An end of the junction does not agree with germline; a read error may underlie this. This sequence joins TRBV6-1 and TRBJ1-1; possibly TRBD1 for D (5 bases). The CDR3 covers 14 residues. Germline-derived CDR1 and CDR2 are MNHNS and SASEGT. CDR3 sequence: CASSEASLALDTLF. The CDR3, as DNA: TGTGCCAGCAGTGAAGCTTCGTTGGCGCTGGACACCCTCTTT.

The chain uses TRBV12-3 or TRBV12-4 and TRBJ2-5; D remains ambiguous. Trimming pared 5 bases from V and 5 bases from J, leaving 9 bases between. This CDR3 has 12 residues. The CDR3 here is CASSPPSETQYF. CDR3 bases: TGTGCCAGCAGTCCCCCCTCGGAGACCCAGTACTTC.

This clonotype was observed many times. The rearrangement uses TRBV7-9 and TRBJ2-7, with TRBD1 matching over 11 bases. This CDR3 is built from 19 residues. Germline CDR1 reads SEHNR; CDR2 reads FQNEAQ (reference sequence). The J segment lost 4 bases and the V segment lost 5 bases, leaving 19 bases of the junction unmatched. CDR3 in amino acids: CASSPAGGVAGTGGYEQYF. For the CDR3, the DNA is TGTGCCAGCAGCCCGGCGGGGGGGGTTGCCGGGACAGGGGGTTACGAGCAGTACTTC.